The rows below give T cell receptor beta chains drawn from one sample of a study of persistence of HIV-infected CD4 T cells. Antigen specificity for these receptors is unknown. Assay: immunoSEQ multiplex PCR; the TCRdb copy retains only in-frame clones and omits some. The table shows roughly 25,000 clones, with approximately 79% occurring only once. Sequenced material: CD4+ T cells sorted from PBMCs after approximately 19-hour stimulation, taken from a patient who received antiretroviral therapy. These receptors came from an adult man with HIV who was CMV-seropositive. Each CDR3 is given with its conserved first and last residue. A D gene is named only where the DNA matches it firmly. The listing skips clone size in some rows; elsewhere it reads once, few, many or a size class.

len: 13; v_gene: TRBV2; j_gene: TRBJ2-3; d_gene: TRBD2; abundance: NA; CDR3aa: CASSGLEGDTQYF; CDR3nt: TGTGCCAGCAGCGGACTAGAGGGTGATACGCAGTATTTT
len: 19; v_gene: TRBV7-8; j_gene: TRBJ1-1; d_gene: NA; abundance: NA; CDR3aa: CASSLAKGTPKTANTEAFF; CDR3nt: TGTGCCAGCAGCTTAGCGAAAGGGACACCAAAAACCGCGAACACTGAAGCTTTCTTT
len: 14; v_gene: TRBV27; j_gene: TRBJ2-2; d_gene: TRBD1; abundance: few; CDR3aa: CASRDRANTGELFF; CDR3nt: TGTGCCAGCAGGGACAGGGCTAACACCGGGGAGCTGTTTTTT
len: 11; v_gene: TRBV2; j_gene: TRBJ2-7; d_gene: NA; abundance: NA; CDR3aa: CASSFNDEQYF; CDR3nt: TGTGCCAGCAGTTTTAACGACGAGCAGTACTTC
len: 14; v_gene: TRBV24-1; j_gene: TRBJ2-2; d_gene: NA; abundance: NA; CDR3aa: CATSDSINTGELFF; CDR3nt: TGTGCCACCTCTGACAGCATCAACACCGGGGAGCTGTTTTTT
len: 16; v_gene: TRBV4-2; j_gene: TRBJ2-4; d_gene: TRBD2; abundance: NA; CDR3aa: CASSQEGIIAGNIQYF; CDR3nt: TGTGCCAGCAGCCAAGAGGGAATAATAGCGGGAAACATTCAGTACTTC
len: 14; v_gene: TRBV3-1/TRBV3-2; j_gene: TRBJ2-7; d_gene: NA; abundance: NA; CDR3aa: CASSQMVGPYEQYF; CDR3nt: TGTGCCAGCAGCCAAATGGTGGGCCCCTACGAGCAGTACTTC
len: 18; v_gene: TRBV5-1; j_gene: TRBJ2-3; d_gene: TRBD2; abundance: NA; CDR3aa: CASSLDGLAGAPTDTQYF; CDR3nt: TGCGCCAGCAGCTTGGATGGGTTAGCGGGGGCTCCCACAGATACGCAGTATTTT
len: 16; v_gene: TRBV5-1; j_gene: TRBJ1-6; d_gene: NA; abundance: NA; CDR3aa: CASSPFLSSYNSPLHF; CDR3nt: TGCGCCAGCAGCCCCTTTTTAAGCTCCTATAATTCACCCCTCCACTTT
len: 15; v_gene: TRBV7-9; j_gene: TRBJ1-1; d_gene: NA; abundance: NA; CDR3aa: CASSPGGGGDTEAFF; CDR3nt: TGTGCCAGCAGCCCGGGAGGGGGAGGGGACACTGAAGCTTTCTTT
len: 13; v_gene: TRBV2; j_gene: TRBJ1-1; d_gene: TRBD1; abundance: NA; CDR3aa: CASSVGTGGQAFF; CDR3nt: TGTGCCAGCAGCGTCGGGACAGGGGGACAAGCTTTCTTT
len: 15; v_gene: TRBV7-2; j_gene: TRBJ2-3; d_gene: NA; abundance: NA; CDR3aa: CASSFLGQSSDTQYF; CDR3nt: TGTGCCAGCAGCTTCCTAGGACAGTCGTCAGATACGCAGTATTTT
len: 15; v_gene: TRBV5-1; j_gene: TRBJ2-3; d_gene: NA; abundance: NA; CDR3aa: CASSLAGGSTDTQYF; CDR3nt: TGCGCCAGCAGCTTGGCTGGGGGGTCCACAGATACGCAGTATTTT
len: 13; v_gene: TRBV24-1; j_gene: TRBJ2-3; d_gene: NA; abundance: NA; CDR3aa: CATSGWGTDTQYF; CDR3nt: TGTGCCACCAGTGGTTGGGGCACAGATACGCAGTATTTT
len: 14; v_gene: TRBV28; j_gene: TRBJ2-7; d_gene: TRBD2; abundance: NA; CDR3aa: CASRGRGGRYEQYF; CDR3nt: TGTGCCAGCAGGGGGCGGGGGGGCCGGTACGAGCAGTACTTC
len: 16; v_gene: TRBV2; j_gene: TRBJ2-6; d_gene: NA; abundance: few; CDR3aa: CASSEVRVRGANVLTF; CDR3nt: TGTGCCAGCAGTGAGGTTAGGGTACGTGGGGCCAACGTCCTGACTTTC
len: 11; v_gene: TRBV7-8; j_gene: TRBJ2-7; d_gene: NA; abundance: NA; CDR3aa: CASSLRGEQYF; CDR3nt: TGTGCCAGCAGCTTACGGGGCGAGCAGTACTTC
len: 13; v_gene: TRBV28; j_gene: TRBJ1-5; d_gene: TRBD1; abundance: NA; CDR3aa: CASSLKQGTSRWF; CDR3nt: TGTGCCAGCAGCCTAAAACAGGGGACGAGCCGGTGGTTT
len: 15; v_gene: TRBV6-5; j_gene: TRBJ2-5; d_gene: NA; abundance: NA; CDR3aa: CASSYLAGKRETQYF; CDR3nt: TGTGCCAGCAGTTATCTTGCAGGGAAAAGAGAGACCCAGTACTTC
len: 15; v_gene: TRBV7-2; j_gene: TRBJ2-3; d_gene: NA; abundance: NA; CDR3aa: CASSFGKMSTDTQYF; CDR3nt: TGTGCCAGCAGCTTTGGAAAGATGTCGACAGATACGCAGTATTTT
len: 13; v_gene: TRBV5-4; j_gene: TRBJ1-1; d_gene: NA; abundance: once; CDR3aa: CASSLSGGTEAFF; CDR3nt: TGTGCCAGCAGCTTGTCAGGAGGCACTGAAGCTTTCTTT
len: 15; v_gene: TRBV7-7; j_gene: TRBJ2-5; d_gene: TRBD1; abundance: NA; CDR3aa: CASSLVGQGQETQYF; CDR3nt: TGTGCCAGCAGCTTAGTGGGACAGGGTCAAGAGACCCAGTACTTC
len: 14; v_gene: TRBV2; j_gene: TRBJ2-5; d_gene: NA; abundance: NA; CDR3aa: CASSEAMRAETQYF; CDR3nt: TGTGCCAGCAGTGAAGCGATGCGTGCGGAGACCCAGTACTTC
len: 15; v_gene: TRBV4-2; j_gene: TRBJ2-2; d_gene: NA; abundance: once; CDR3aa: CASSQALINTGELFF; CDR3nt: TGTGCCAGCAGCCAGGCTCTCATCAACACCGGGGAGCTGTTTTTT
len: 13; v_gene: TRBV2; j_gene: TRBJ1-2; d_gene: NA; abundance: NA; CDR3aa: CASRDTGMDGYTF; CDR3nt: TGTGCCAGCAGAGATACAGGGATGGACGGCTACACCTTC
len: 17; v_gene: TRBV18; j_gene: TRBJ1-1; d_gene: TRBD1; abundance: NA; CDR3aa: CASSPFELGQGNTEAFF; CDR3nt: TGTGCCAGCTCCCCCTTCGAGTTGGGACAGGGGAACACTGAAGCTTTCTTT
len: 12; v_gene: TRBV5-1; j_gene: TRBJ2-5; d_gene: NA; abundance: NA; CDR3aa: CASSLPAETQYF; CDR3nt: TGCGCCAGCAGCTTGCCGGCGGAGACCCAGTACTTC
len: 16; v_gene: TRBV7-6; j_gene: TRBJ1-3; d_gene: NA; abundance: few; CDR3aa: CASSLKQGLSGNTIYF; CDR3nt: TGTGCCAGCAGCTTGAAACAGGGCCTCTCTGGAAACACCATATATTTT
len: 14; v_gene: TRBV11-2; j_gene: TRBJ1-2; d_gene: NA; abundance: few; CDR3aa: CASSLQITNYGYTF; CDR3nt: TGTGCCAGCAGCTTACAAATAACTAACTATGGCTACACCTTC
len: 16; v_gene: TRBV9; j_gene: TRBJ2-3; d_gene: NA; abundance: NA; CDR3aa: CASSVVFGGGRNTQYF; CDR3nt: TGTGCCAGCAGCGTAGTTTTCGGGGGAGGTCGGAATACGCAGTATTTT
len: 13; v_gene: TRBV6-5; j_gene: TRBJ2-5; d_gene: NA; abundance: NA; CDR3aa: CASSYDAQETQYF; CDR3nt: TGTGCCAGCAGTTACGACGCACAAGAGACCCAGTACTTC
len: 13; v_gene: TRBV12-3/TRBV12-4; j_gene: TRBJ1-5; d_gene: NA; abundance: NA; CDR3aa: CASCTGSNQPQHF; CDR3nt: TGTGCCAGCTGCACCGGTAGCAATCAGCCCCAGCATTTT
len: 15; v_gene: TRBV2; j_gene: TRBJ2-7; d_gene: NA; abundance: NA; CDR3aa: CASSEASGIRYEQYF; CDR3nt: TGTGCCAGCAGTGAAGCGTCGGGGATCAGGTACGAGCAGTACTTC
len: 15; v_gene: TRBV6-1; j_gene: TRBJ1-3; d_gene: NA; abundance: NA; CDR3aa: CASSSGGFSGNTIYF; CDR3nt: TGTGCCAGCAGTTCGGGGGGTTTCTCTGGAAACACCATATATTTT
len: 16; v_gene: TRBV29-1; j_gene: TRBJ2-6; d_gene: TRBD1; abundance: NA; CDR3aa: CSVPGTGGNGANVLTF; CDR3nt: TGCAGCGTTCCCGGGACAGGGGGCAATGGGGCCAACGTCCTGACTTTC
len: 16; v_gene: TRBV5-4; j_gene: TRBJ2-1; d_gene: NA; abundance: NA; CDR3aa: CASSATRMAVYNEQFF; CDR3nt: TGTGCCAGCAGCGCCACCAGGATGGCAGTCTACAATGAGCAGTTCTTC
len: 13; v_gene: TRBV19; j_gene: TRBJ1-1; d_gene: NA; abundance: few; CDR3aa: CASSYTQNTEAFF; CDR3nt: TGTGCCAGTAGTTATACTCAGAACACTGAAGCTTTCTTT
len: 17; v_gene: TRBV4-2; j_gene: TRBJ2-3; d_gene: TRBD2; abundance: few; CDR3aa: CASSQVAAGGNLDTQYF; CDR3nt: TGTGCCAGCAGCCAAGTCGCCGCGGGGGGGAATTTAGATACGCAGTATTTT
len: 15; v_gene: TRBV5-1; j_gene: TRBJ2-5; d_gene: TRBD2; abundance: NA; CDR3aa: CASSGRVDPQETQYF; CDR3nt: TGCGCCAGCAGCGGGAGGGTTGATCCCCAAGAGACCCAGTACTTC
len: 14; v_gene: TRBV28; j_gene: TRBJ1-1; d_gene: NA; abundance: NA; CDR3aa: CASRGGTLNTEAFF; CDR3nt: TGTGCCAGCAGGGGCGGGACACTCAACACTGAAGCTTTCTTT
len: 13; v_gene: TRBV29-1; j_gene: TRBJ1-1; d_gene: NA; abundance: NA; CDR3aa: CSANRVGNTEAFF; CDR3nt: TGCAGCGCGAACAGGGTTGGGAACACTGAAGCTTTCTTT
len: 17; v_gene: TRBV11-3; j_gene: TRBJ2-3; d_gene: TRBD1; abundance: NA; CDR3aa: CASSLDKGQVGTDTQYF; CDR3nt: TGTGCCAGCAGCTTAGATAAGGGACAGGTAGGCACAGATACGCAGTATTTT
len: 15; v_gene: TRBV10-3; j_gene: TRBJ1-5; d_gene: TRBD1; abundance: NA; CDR3aa: CAISPTGGAEQPQHF; CDR3nt: TGTGCCATCAGTCCAACAGGGGGCGCCGAGCAGCCCCAGCATTTT
len: 15; v_gene: TRBV25-1; j_gene: TRBJ2-3; d_gene: TRBD2; abundance: NA; CDR3aa: CASSPVGGVGDTQYF; CDR3nt: TGTGCCAGCAGCCCAGTGGGGGGGGTGGGAGATACGCAGTATTTT